Following are 28 T cell receptor beta chains from one sample sequenced in a study of HIV-infected patients and healthy controls (TCRdb year 2014). Whole blood was used without cell fractionation, so the repertoire reflected all unsorted peripheral T cells. Library construction relied on 5' RACE. TCRdb lists the instrument as Illumina MiSeq. Using SuperScript III with primers targeting the alpha and beta constant regions, approximately 500 ng of RNA was reverse transcribed. Separate alpha and beta chain libraries were generated by chain-specific third strand synthesis with multiplexing indices. TCRdb itself trimmed the public reads at Q25 with fastp, ran MiXCR and retained productive beta chains. Rows matching on CDR3 protein sequence are summarized as one entry with the most common DNA and genes. The sample table shows 13,000 or so distinct CDR3 sequences, and approximately 11% are seen once. The leading ten clones occupy roughly 6.3% of the sample.

Sample: blood. The receptors were gathered from an adult in good health.

J is TRBJ2-3 and V is TRBV18; TRBD2 might be the D (5 bases). The CDR3 has 14 amino acids. V lost 1 base, J lost 6 bases, and 11 bases lay in between. Germline-derived CDR1 and CDR2 are KGHSH and LQKENI. CDR3 nucleotides: TGTGCCAGCTCACCACGCAGACTAAGTGATACGCAGTATTTT. This gives the protein CASSPRRLSDTQYF. Full variable domain (rest looked up from reference TRBV18 and TRBJ2-3): NAGVMQNPRHLVRRRGQEARLRCSPMKGHSHVYWYRQLPEEGLKFMVYLQKENIIDESGMPKERFSAEFPKEGPSILRIQQVVRGDSAAYFCASSPRRLSDTQYFGPGTRLTVL.

This clonotype is classed as medium-sized. The chain links TRBV29-1 to TRBJ2-3, with TRBD1 as a possible D gene (5 bases). Germline V gene lookup returns CDR1 SQVTM and CDR2 ANQGSEA. The CDR3 runs to 13 residues. The V gene lost 6 bases and the J gene lost 4 bases, with 14 bases spanning the gap. Written as DNA, the CDR3 is TGCAGCGTGACAGCCGGAAAGGCAGATACGCAGTATTTT. Protein: CSVTAGKADTQYF.

This clonotype ranks as medium-sized. The chain employs TRBV18 and TRBJ1-5, with D uncertain. Trimming took off 2 bases at V and 3 bases at J, with 5 bases between the two ends. This CDR3 contains 13 residues. Germline V gene sequence: CDR1 KGHSH, CDR2 LQKENI. CDR3 in amino acids: CASSPEDNQPQHF. For the CDR3, the DNA is TGTGCCAGCTCACCAGAAGACAATCAGCCCCAGCATTTT.

In its sample, this clonotype is medium-sized (0.01 to 0.1%). The chain recombines TRBV20-1 with TRBJ1-2; TRBD1 might be the D (6 bases). V dropped 4 bases and J dropped 6 bases, with 18 bases sitting between them. Germline V gene lookup returns CDR1 DFQATT and CDR2 SNEGSKA (reference sequence). The CDR3 covers 14 residues. Here the CDR3 DNA reads TGCAGTGCTACATCCAGAAGTACAGGGAATGGCTACACCTTC. Protein: CSATSRSTGNGYTF.

In its sample, this clonotype was seen many times. The rearrangement links TRBV7-2 to TRBJ2-3, with D maybe TRBD2 (6 bases). This CDR3 comprises 15 residues. Trimming shortened V by 5 bases and J by 3 bases, and 15 bases separated the two germline ends. The germline CDR1 and CDR2 sequences are SGHTA and FQGNSA. The CDR3 DNA is TGTGCCAGCAGCCCCTTTCCGCGGGGTACAGATACGCAGTATTTT. It specifies CASSPFPRGTDTQYF. The variable domain in full, with the rest retrieved from reference TRBV7-2 and TRBJ2-3, is GAGVSQSPSNKVTEKGKDVELRCDPISGHTALYWYRQSLGQGLEFLIYFQGNSAPDKSGLPSDRFSAERTGGSVSTLTIQRTQQEDSAVYLCASSPFPRGTDTQYFGPGTRLTVL.

This clonotype was counted at least ten times. The chain uses TRBV19 and TRBJ2-7; D uncertain. The CDR3 consists of 16 residues. CDR1 is LNHDA and CDR2 is SQIVND in the germline V gene (reference sequence). Trimming stripped 0 bases from V and 2 bases from J, with 14 bases between. CDR3 sequence: CASSIDPNINTYEQYF. The CDR3 DNA reads TGTGCCAGTAGTATAGACCCAAATATCAATACCTACGAGCAGTACTTC.

By share of the sample, this clonotype is medium-sized. The CDR3, as DNA: TGTGCCAGCAGTTTGGCGTCTAGCGGAACCTACGAGCAGTACTTC. Its protein is CASSLASSGTYEQYF. J is TRBJ2-7 and V is TRBV12-3 or TRBV12-4; 7 bases agree with TRBD2. This CDR3 region has 15 residues. J lost 2 bases, V lost 3 bases, and 7 bases had no gene match.

The V gene is TRBV5-1, the J gene TRBJ2-1; 16 nucleotides match TRBD2. Germline V gives CDR1 SGHRS, CDR2 YFSETQ. Trimming removed 3 bases from V and 8 bases from J; junction bases left unmatched: 2. The CDR3 covers 15 residues. In DNA, the CDR3 is TGCGCCAGCAGCTCGGGACTAGCGGGAGGGCATGAGCAGTTCTTC. Amino acids: CASSSGLAGGHEQFF.

The table lists this clonotype with many counts. The chain combines TRBV7-9 with TRBJ1-2; D gene uncertain. Germline CDR1 SEHNR, CDR2 FQNEAQ (reference sequence). This CDR3 has 13 amino acids. V lost 8 bases and J 1 base, leaving 11 bases between the germline ends. CDR3 region: CASSQEINYGYTF. DNA for the CDR3: TGTGCCAGCTCCCAGGAGATTAACTATGGCTACACCTTC.

The V gene is TRBV29-1, the J gene TRBJ2-3; no definite D call. V was shortened by 2 bases and J by 2 bases, with 5 bases between the two germline ends. CDR1 is SQVTM and CDR2 is ANQGSEA in the germline V gene. There are 12 residues in the CDR3. The DNA for the CDR3 is TGCAGCGTTGAAAGCCACACAGATACGCAGTATTTT. It is translated as CSVESHTDTQYF.

This clonotype was recorded at least ten times. The V and J genes are TRBV29-1 and TRBJ2-1; maybe TRBD2 (5 bases). The CDR3 covers 10 residues. Germline V lookup: CDR1 SQVTM, CDR2 ANQGSEA. The CDR3, as DNA: TGCAGTGCCACAATAGCGGAGCAGTTCTTC. Amino acid sequence: CSATIAEQFF.

In this sample, this clonotype turned up many times. The chain joins TRBV15 to TRBJ2-3; D is possibly TRBD1 (5 bases). Germline CDR1 LNHNV, CDR2 YYDKDF (reference sequence). The CDR3 is made up of 14 amino acids. V lost 0 bases to trimming and J lost 4 bases, with 8 bases between them. The CDR3 nucleotides are TGTGCCACCAGCAGAGATAGGGGATCAGATACGCAGTATTTT. Amino acid sequence: CATSRDRGSDTQYF.

This clonotype was observed many times. The chain is built from TRBV3-1 and TRBJ1-2; 9 bases match TRBD1. This CDR3 has 16 amino acids. CDR1 and CDR2 from the germline V gene are LGHDT and YNNKEL (reference sequence). Losses at the gene ends were 2 bases for V and 2 bases for J; bases not matched to a gene: 6. For the CDR3, the DNA is TGTGCCAGCAGCCAACCACCGGGACAGGGAAACTATGGCTACACCTTC. Amino acid sequence: CASSQPPGQGNYGYTF.

This clonotype was counted many times. The CDR3 nucleotides are TGCGCCAGCAGCCACCCCTTGGGAACAGATACGCAGTATTTT. Translating gives CASSHPLGTDTQYF. V is TRBV4-1 and J is TRBJ2-3, with D uncertain. The CDR3 runs to 14 residues. V was clipped by 3 bases and J by 3 bases, with 10 bases between them. Germline V gene data show CDR1 as MGHRA and CDR2 as YSYEKL.

Concerning this clonotype: The junction and the germline gene differ at one end; a read error may be behind it. The V and J genes are TRBV12-3 or TRBV12-4 and TRBJ2-3; TRBD2 matches 11 bases. The CDR3 loop spans 14 amino acids. The CDR3 region has the DNA TGTGCCAGCAGTGTAGCGGGAGGGCGAGATACGCAGTATTTT. It translates to CASSVAGGRDTQYF.

This clonotype was recorded at least ten times. The V and J genes are TRBV29-1 and TRBJ2-1; D gene unclear. In germline, CDR1 is SQVTM, CDR2 ANQGSEA. Trimming pared 3 bases from V and 5 bases from J, leaving 14 bases between. CDR3 length: 14 amino acids. CDR3 protein: CSVDRSGINNEQFF. The DNA for the CDR3 is TGCAGCGTTGACCGTTCCGGAATAAACAATGAGCAGTTCTTC.

This clonotype is medium-sized. This chain links TRBV11-2 with TRBJ1-6, with D hard to call. This CDR3 region has 15 residues. Looked up from germline, CDR1 is SGHAT and CDR2 is FQNNGV. The ends were cut back, 0 bases at V and 4 bases at J, with 7 bases in the middle. Here the CDR3 DNA reads TGTGCCAGCAGCTTAGAGCCCCAGTATAATTCACCCCTCCACTTT. Translated: CASSLEPQYNSPLHF.

The rearrangement uses TRBV7-9 and TRBJ2-7; D is perhaps TRBD1 (5 bases). Trimming cost V 1 base and J 4 bases, with 5 bases left between them. Germline assignment: CDR1 SEHNR and CDR2 FQNEAQ (reference sequence). This CDR3 has 12 residues. CDR3 nucleotide sequence: TGTGCCAGCAGCTTAGGACAGTACGAGCAGTACTTC. Its protein product is CASSLGQYEQYF.

Relative to its sample, this clonotype is medium-sized (0.01 to 0.1%). The rearrangement joins TRBV7-9 to TRBJ2-3, with no clear D. V gave up 2 bases and J gave up 4 bases, with 10 bases separating them. Per the germline V gene, CDR1 is SEHNR and CDR2 is FQNEAQ (reference sequence). There are 14 residues in the CDR3. The CDR3 spells CASSLLLRPDTQYF. As DNA, the CDR3 is TGTGCCAGCAGCTTACTCCTAAGGCCAGATACGCAGTATTTT.

This clonotype is medium-sized by share. The CDR3 DNA follows: TGTGCCACTGAACGGGGGGGAGCTGTCAATGAGCAGTTCTTC. Translating gives CATERGGAVNEQFF. The genes are TRBV10-3 and TRBJ2-1; TRBD2 matches at 8 bases. Germline lookup yields CDR1 ENHRY and CDR2 SYGVKD. The CDR3 has 14 residues. Losses at the gene ends were 10 bases for V and 6 bases for J; bases not matched to a gene: 11.

CDR3 DNA sequence: TGTGCCAGCAGCCAAGAAACCCCAACAGAGGCTAGCACAGATACGCAGTATTTT. Its protein product is CASSQETPTEASTDTQYF. This chain joins TRBV4-2 and TRBJ2-3; unclear D gene. CDR3 size: 18 residues. The germline V gene encodes CDR1 LGHNA and CDR2 YNFKEQ. The germline V and J ends were trimmed by 0 bases and 0 bases, with 16 bases remaining between them.

The chain uses TRBV2 and TRBJ2-3; D remains unclear. The CDR3 totals 15 residues. Germline lookup yields CDR1 SNHLY and CDR2 FYNNEI. Trimming stripped 1 base from V and 3 bases from J, with 11 bases between. The chain's CDR3 is CASSEGVTRTDTQYF. The CDR3 nucleotides read TGTGCCAGCAGTGAAGGGGTGACTCGAACAGATACGCAGTATTTT.

V gene TRBV11-2 combines with J gene TRBJ1-1; D is perhaps TRBD1 (6 bases). The CDR3 extends over 14 amino acids. V gave up 6 bases and J gave up 1 base, with 12 bases separating them. Germline CDR1 and CDR2: SGHAT and FQNNGV. This chain's CDR3 is CASSSGQSNTEAFF. The CDR3 coding sequence is TGTGCCAGCAGTTCAGGACAGTCGAACACTGAAGCTTTCTTT.

The chain recombines TRBV20-1 with TRBJ2-4; 9 nucleotides match TRBD1. The junction had 10 bases not matched to a gene; V was cut back by 6 bases and J by 13 bases. In germline, CDR1 is DFQATT, CDR2 SNEGSKA (reference sequence). The CDR3 totals 12 residues. As DNA, the CDR3 is TGCAGTGCAACTTCCGGGACAGGGTTACAGTACTTC. This translates into CSATSGTGLQYF.

The chain is built from TRBV20-1 and TRBJ1-1; possibly TRBD1 for D (5 bases). Trimming took off 0 bases at V and 4 bases at J, with 9 bases between the two ends. From germline, CDR1 is DFQATT and CDR2 SNEGSKA (reference sequence). This CDR3 contains 13 residues. The CDR3 spells CSAREGGFTEAFF. The DNA of the CDR3 is TGCAGTGCTAGAGAGGGGGGATTCACTGAAGCTTTCTTT.

This chain joins TRBV4-1 and TRBJ1-5; D is unresolved. The length of the CDR3 is 17 residues. Per germline, CDR1 MGHRA and CDR2 YSYEKL. V lost 4 bases and J 6 bases, leaving 22 bases between the germline ends. The DNA of the CDR3 is TGCGCCAGCAGCCGAGGTGACGGGAGGACGTGGAGTCAGCCCCAGCATTTT. Its translation is CASSRGDGRTWSQPQHF.

CDR3 residues: CASSWSGSGANEQFF. CDR3 in DNA: TGCGCCAGCAGCTGGAGCGGGAGCGGGGCCAATGAGCAGTTCTTC. The chain recombines TRBV4-1 with TRBJ2-1; TRBD2 matches 8 bases. Germline V gives CDR1 MGHRA, CDR2 YSYEKL. The CDR3 totals 15 residues. Trimming at V came to 5 bases and at J to 6 bases, leaving 9 bases not matched to a gene.

This clonotype was seen more than once but under ten times. V usage is TRBV6-1 and J usage is TRBJ2-1; no firm D call. The CDR3 spans 16 residues. The germline V gene has CDR1 MNHNS and CDR2 SASEGT. With 0 bases removed from V and 2 bases from J, the gap between germline ends came to 11 bases. The CDR3 protein is CASSEASTVTYNEQFF. The CDR3 bases are TGTGCCAGCAGTGAAGCGTCGACTGTCACCTACAATGAGCAGTTCTTC.